Reported below is one T cell receptor beta chain. The specificity of this receptor is unknown. No much larger clonotype is one base removed from it; base qualities were not supplied. The treatment or condition label for this specimen denotes: roughly 10-day PBMC culture with coronavirus spike peptide pools or control peptides (ViraFEST assay). The ViraFEST assay, used in the study, expanded antigen-specific T cells with peptide pools and then identified the expanded clonotypes through TCR sequencing. Negative nucleocapsid antibody tests taken both before and after vaccination confirmed that the healthy vaccine recipients had no prior SARS-CoV-2 infection. Each well held millions of PBMCs cultured with roughly 10 ug/ml peptide pools in IMDM containing approximately 5% human AB serum and 9 to 10 IU/ml IL-2. Half of the culture medium was replaced with fresh IL-2-containing medium on days 3 and 7. CD4+ T cells were isolated after less than twelve days of culture through negative selection using the EasySep CD4+ T cell isolation kit. Ficoll-Paque Plus gradient centrifugation was used to isolate PBMCs from whole blood, and the isolated PBMCs were then either used fresh or cryopreserved at -140C. Triplicate wells were generally used for each culture condition.

The CDR3, cysteine through phenylalanine, is 16 amino acids long. Only the CDR3 part of the read is kept: 48 bases, read in frame from the first base. V lost 5 bases and J lost 0 bases; the stretch between them is 14 bases long. Based on the germline V gene, the CDR1 and CDR2 sequences are MNHNS and SASEGT. This sample stems from a study of vaccination and CD4 T cells after COVID-19 (dated by TCRdb to the early 2020s). Background for the entire study: The convalescent cohort included six males and four females, with two Hispanic individuals, seven Caucasians, two Asians and one multiracial person. Control cultures used a CEFX viral epitope pool as positive control, an HIV-1 Nef peptide pool as negative control, or no peptide. For stimulating the cultures, overlapping spike peptide pools were used, derived from SARS-CoV-2 as well as from the common cold coronaviruses HCoV-NL63, HCoV-OC43 and HCoV-229E. Participants got two doses of the Pfizer-BioNTech BNT162b2 vaccine (n=8) or two doses of the Moderna mRNA-1273 vaccine (n=2). In around 9 COVID-19 convalescent patients and several infection-naive healthy vaccine recipients, researchers compared the spike-specific CD4+ TCR repertoire from before mRNA vaccination with the repertoire from after. Post-vaccine blood samples were obtained a median of around 67 days after the second vaccine dose, with a range of roughly 13 to 250 days. Post-COVID blood samples from convalescent patients were collected a median of approximately 93 days after diagnosis, with a range of roughly 30 to 170 days.

The study at large found these results: The median number of SARS-CoV-2-reactive clonotypes rose from roughly 20 after infection to roughly 38 after vaccination, but the change was not significant. The number of convalescent patients in the study was relatively small, and the study did not examine early timepoints following natural infection. In convalescent patients, a median roughly 88% of post-vaccine SARS-CoV-2-reactive clones were detected only after vaccination, suggesting vaccine-specific priming. Of the vaccine-specific clones in convalescent patients, 304 of 307, or nearly all, reacted only to SARS-CoV-2 spike and did not cross-react with common cold coronaviruses.

Libraries came from PCR. DNA from cultured CD4+ T cells was subjected to TCR sequencing with the Oncomine TCR Beta short-read assay at the Johns Hopkins FTIC core. Genomic DNA was extracted from the cultured CD4+ T cells with the QIAamp micro DNA kit. Oncomine TCR Beta libraries made from cultured CD4+ T cells were pooled using unique dual indexes and sequenced on an Illumina iSeq 100. As for the authors' bioinformatics: Non-productive sequences were removed, and CDR3s not starting with C, not ending with F or W, or shorter than 7 amino acids were discarded. The MANAFEST web application was used to identify antigen-specific clonotypes by comparing peptide-stimulated wells against reference wells and other culture wells. For a clone to be called positive, the clone needed an FDR below 0.05, an odds ratio above 5, and a productive frequency above 0.1% in at least two of three replicate wells. A clonotype was classed as cross-reactive if the clonotype showed significant expansion both in SARS-CoV-2 spike wells and in at least one common cold coronavirus spike condition. Similarity between CDR3 sequences was evaluated in R version 3.6.1 using Levenshtein distances (stringdist) and unrooted phylogenetic trees (ape). TCRdb reprocessing: public reads trimmed at Q25 with fastp, clones called with MiXCR, in-frame beta chains kept. Under each unique CDR3 protein, matching rows form one entry showing the most common genes and DNA. The V and J calls follow TCRdb's processing rather than the paper's. This sample holds around 13,000 distinct CDR3 sequences; 74% were observed only once. The top ten hold roughly 8.2% of the sample.

This sequence uses TRBV6-1 and TRBJ1-5; a weak D assignment points to TRBD1 (6 bases agree). Sample: CD4+ T cells from blood, cultured in vitro, taken after SARS-CoV-2 vaccination. The sequence derives from a human donor who received a COVID-19 vaccine. CDR3 loop: CASSHRQEGSNQPQHF. The sequenced DNA is TGTGCCAGCAGTCACCGACAGGAGGGTAGCAATCAGCCCCAGCATTTT.